These 10 T cell receptor beta chains share one sample of origin, sequenced in a study of cytomegalovirus exposure and HLA in healthy donors. The PCR made use of 60 Vbeta and 13 Jbeta primers. The table came from immunoSEQ multiplex PCR; TCRdb's copy has only in-frame clones and leaves some out. The data show about 130,000 clones, approximately 86% seen once. The sample taken for sequencing was PBMCs. Every receptor here comes from a boy between 5 and 17 years old in good health and CMV-seronegative.

The chain is built from TRBV29-1 and TRBJ2-5; D gene ambiguous. CDR1 and CDR2 (germline): SQVTM, ANQGSEA. V lost 6 bases, J lost 4 bases, and 9 bases lay in between. The CDR3 runs to 11 residues. The CDR3 DNA is TGCAGCGTATCTCTCGGAGAGACCCAGTACTTC. This encodes CSVSLGETQYF.

J is TRBJ2-7 and V is TRBV7-8, with a weak D call TRBD1 (5 bases). CDR3 length: 13 amino acids. Germline CDR1 is SGHVS and CDR2 is FQNEAQ. The germline V and J ends were trimmed by 5 bases and 0 bases, with 8 bases remaining between them. CDR3 nucleotides: TGTGCCAGCAGCCGAGGACACTCCTACGAGCAGTACTTC. Encoded protein: CASSRGHSYEQYF.

The CDR3 DNA follows: TGCGCCAGCAGCTTGGTAGGGGTGAACACCGGGGAGCTGTTTTTT. Its protein is CASSLVGVNTGELFF. The chain employs TRBV5-1 and TRBJ2-2; a weak D match, TRBD1 (5 bases). The CDR3 totals 15 residues. Per the germline V gene, CDR1 is SGHRS and CDR2 is YFSETQ. Trimming took 0 bases from V and 1 from J, leaving 7 bases between them. Supplemented by reference TRBV5-1 and TRBJ2-2, the full variable domain reads KAGVTQTPRYLIKTRGQQVTLSCSPISGHRSVSWYQQTPGQGLQFLFEYFSETQRNKGNFPGRFSGRQFSNSRSEMNVSTLELGDSALYLCASSLVGVNTGELFFGEGSRLTVL.

The rearrangement uses TRBV7-9 and TRBJ2-1; 7 bases match TRBD2. Germline values: CDR1 SEHNR, CDR2 FQNEAQ (reference sequence). CDR3 length: 16 residues. The V and J ends lost 1 base and 4 bases, in that order; junction bases with no gene match: 7. The CDR3 DNA reads as TGTGCCAGCAGCTTAGGGTCTAGCGGCTTTTACAATGAGCAGTTCTTC. Translated, it gives CASSLGSSGFYNEQFF.

CDR3 amino acids: CASSNQGAYEAFF. CDR3 coding DNA: TGTGCCAGTAGTAATCAGGGGGCTTATGAAGCTTTCTTT. The V and J genes are TRBV19 and TRBJ1-1; TRBD1 agrees at 8 bases. Germline V gives CDR1 LNHDA, CDR2 SQIVND (reference sequence). The CDR3 spans 13 residues. V trimming: 4 bases; J trimming: 7 bases; junction bases outside the gene matches: 5.

This rearrangement joins TRBV5-1 to TRBJ2-5; D remains ambiguous. V shed 4 bases and J shed 5 bases, with 9 bases lying between them. Germline V lookup: CDR1 SGHRS, CDR2 YFSETQ. This CDR3 region has 12 residues. CDR3 sequence (DNA): TGCGCCAGCAGCGAATATCGGGAGACCCAGTACTTC. It encodes CASSEYRETQYF. The variable domain in full, with the rest retrieved from reference TRBV5-1 and TRBJ2-5, is KAGVTQTPRYLIKTRGQQVTLSCSPISGHRSVSWYQQTPGQGLQFLFEYFSETQRNKGNFPGRFSGRQFSNSRSEMNVSTLELGDSALYLCASSEYRETQYFGPGTRLLVL.

The V call is TRBV5-6, the J call TRBJ2-7; 13 bases fit TRBD2. There are 14 residues in the CDR3. Germline-derived CDR1 and CDR2 are SGHDT and YYEEEE. With 4 bases clipped from V and 6 bases from J, the junction kept 4 bases outside the gene matches. The CDR3 loop is CASSPGLAGAEQYF. In DNA, the CDR3 is TGTGCCAGCAGCCCTGGACTAGCGGGAGCCGAGCAGTACTTC.

The chain combines TRBV7-8 with TRBJ1-5; 8 bases fit TRBD1. The V segment lost 5 bases and the J segment 6 bases; nucleotides outside the gene matches: 6. Germline V gene lookup returns CDR1 SGHVS and CDR2 FQNEAQ. This CDR3 is built from 14 residues. CDR3 protein: CASSPQGALQPQHF. In DNA, the CDR3 is TGTGCCAGCAGCCCCCAGGGGGCTCTTCAGCCCCAGCATTTT.

The chain is built from TRBV6-5 and TRBJ1-1, with a tentative D call TRBD1 (5 bases). The CDR3 totals 14 residues. The germline V and J ends were trimmed by 2 bases and 1 base, with 8 bases remaining between them. The germline V gene encodes CDR1 MNHEY and CDR2 SVGAGI. The CDR3 here is CASSYAQGNTEAFF. The DNA for the CDR3 is TGTGCCAGCAGTTACGCCCAGGGGAACACTGAAGCTTTCTTT.

The chain has TRBV4-3 and TRBJ2-1, with 8 bases identical to TRBD2. CDR3 length: 20 residues. The V and J ends lost 2 bases and 0 bases, in that order; junction bases with no gene match: 15. Looked up from germline, CDR1 is LGHNA and CDR2 is YSLEER. The CDR3 sequence is CASSQPGTSQSGSSYNEQFF. CDR3 DNA sequence: TGCGCCAGCAGCCAACCCGGGACATCCCAAAGCGGGAGCTCCTACAATGAGCAGTTCTTC.